Listed here are 7 T cell receptor beta chains from one sample, sequenced in a study of shared clonotypes between healthy human individuals. CD45RO-negative, CCR7-selected cells formed the naive CD8 fraction, which excluded terminally differentiated effector memory CD45RA+ cells. TCRdb keeps only in-frame clones here, not all; method: immunoSEQ multiplex PCR. The profile shows 630,000 or so clones, more than 95% of them singletons. The sample consisted of naive CD8+ T cells sorted from blood. All receptors derive from a man aged 30 to 45 in good health.

The chain links TRBV7-9 to TRBJ2-7; maybe TRBD1 (5 bases). The V and J ends lost 5 bases and 3 bases respectively, with 14 bases between them. The CDR3 length is 14 residues. Germline V gene data show CDR1 as SEHNR and CDR2 as FQNEAQ (reference sequence). This CDR3 reads CASSTRQTNYEQYF. The CDR3 DNA reads TGTGCCAGCAGCACAAGACAGACAAACTACGAGCAGTACTTC.

V and J are TRBV9 and TRBJ1-2; D is possibly TRBD1 (5 bases). The length of the CDR3 is 12 residues. Looked up from germline, CDR1 is SGDLS and CDR2 is YYNGEE. Trimming shortened V by 7 bases and J by 4 bases, and 11 bases separated the two germline ends. CDR3 region: CASGGPIYGYTF. The CDR3, as DNA: TGTGCCAGCGGGGGACCTATCTATGGCTACACCTTC.

This chain links TRBV28 with TRBJ2-7; D gene ambiguous. The CDR3 runs 15 residues. Between the trimmed V and J ends, which lost 2 bases and 4 bases, there was a span of 15 bases. Germline-derived CDR1 and CDR2 are MDHEN and SYDVKM. For the CDR3, the DNA is TGTGCCAGCAGTTTAATGGGTGGACGGATATACGAGCAGTACTTC. It is translated as CASSLMGGRIYEQYF.

The chain carries TRBV7-9 and TRBJ1-5; D unresolved. Deletions cut 2 bases from V and 1 base from J, with 21 bases between. Germline V gene lookup returns CDR1 SEHNR and CDR2 FQNEAQ (reference sequence). The CDR3 covers 19 residues. The CDR3 sequence: CASSLNTVLRSRSNQPQHF. The DNA for the CDR3 is TGTGCCAGCAGCTTAAACACGGTTTTGCGTTCGAGGAGCAATCAGCCCCAGCATTTT. The whole variable domain, remainder taken from reference TRBV7-9 and TRBJ1-5, is DTGVSQNPRHKITKRGQNVTFRCDPISEHNRLYWYRQTLGQGPEFLTYFQNEAQLEKSRLLSDRFSAERPKGSFSTLEIQRTEQGDSAMYLCASSLNTVLRSRSNQPQHFGDGTRLSIL.

The chain combines TRBV15 with TRBJ2-1, with TRBD1 matching 9 bases. In germline, CDR1 is LNHNV, CDR2 YYDKDF (reference sequence). The trim removed 8 bases at V and 8 bases at J, leaving 13 bases unmatched. CDR3 length: 15 residues. The CDR3 spells CATRGLGTGLHEQFF. The CDR3 DNA reads TGTGCCACCCGGGGACTCGGGACAGGGCTTCATGAGCAGTTCTTC.

The chain recombines TRBV7-9 with TRBJ2-4, with 7 bases lining up with TRBD2. There are 13 residues in the CDR3. The germline CDR1 and CDR2 sequences are SEHNR and FQNEAQ (reference sequence). V gave up 4 bases and J gave up 16 bases; unmatched junction bases: 13. The CDR3 region is CASSSHGRRGPYF. The DNA of the CDR3 is TGTGCCAGCAGCTCCCACGGGAGGCGGGGCCCATACTTC.

With regard to this clone: A junction boundary mismatches the germline segment, possibly from a read error. The DNA for the CDR3 is TGTGCCAGCAGTGAAGGGGACAGGGGTAATTTT. Translating it yields CASSEGDRGNF. The chain combines TRBV6-1 with TRBJ2-3; 10 bases map to TRBD1. Germline loops: CDR1 MNHNS, CDR2 SASEGT. The CDR3 consists of 11 residues.